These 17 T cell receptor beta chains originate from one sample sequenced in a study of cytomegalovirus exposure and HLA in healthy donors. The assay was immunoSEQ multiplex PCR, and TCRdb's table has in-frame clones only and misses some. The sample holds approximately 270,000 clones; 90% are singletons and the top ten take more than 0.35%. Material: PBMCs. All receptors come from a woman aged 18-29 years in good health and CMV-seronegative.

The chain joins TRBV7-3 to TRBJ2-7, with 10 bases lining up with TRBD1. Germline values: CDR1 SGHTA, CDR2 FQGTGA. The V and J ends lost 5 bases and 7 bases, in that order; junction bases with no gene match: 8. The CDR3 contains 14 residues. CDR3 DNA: TGTGCCAGCAGCCCCGGGACAGGGGCAGGGGAGCAGTACTTC. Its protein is CASSPGTGAGEQYF.

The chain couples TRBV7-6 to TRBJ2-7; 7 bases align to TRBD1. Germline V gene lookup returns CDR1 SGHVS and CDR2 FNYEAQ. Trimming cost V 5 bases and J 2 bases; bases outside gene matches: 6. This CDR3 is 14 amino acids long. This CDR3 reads CASSPGTATYEQYF. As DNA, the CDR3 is TGTGCCAGCAGCCCCGGGACAGCGACCTACGAGCAGTACTTC.

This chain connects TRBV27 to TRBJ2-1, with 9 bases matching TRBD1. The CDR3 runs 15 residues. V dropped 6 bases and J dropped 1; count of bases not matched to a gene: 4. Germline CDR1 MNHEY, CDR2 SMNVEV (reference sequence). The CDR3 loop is CASREQGASYNEQFF. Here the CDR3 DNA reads TGTGCCAGCAGAGAACAGGGGGCTTCCTACAATGAGCAGTTCTTC.

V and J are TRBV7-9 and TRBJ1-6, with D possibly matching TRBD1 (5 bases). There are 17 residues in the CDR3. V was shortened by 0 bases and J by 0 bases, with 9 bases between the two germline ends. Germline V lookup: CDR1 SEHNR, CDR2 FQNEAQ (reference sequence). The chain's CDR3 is CASSLAGAASYNSPLHF. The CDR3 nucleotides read TGTGCCAGCAGCTTAGCTGGGGCAGCCTCCTATAATTCACCCCTCCACTTT.

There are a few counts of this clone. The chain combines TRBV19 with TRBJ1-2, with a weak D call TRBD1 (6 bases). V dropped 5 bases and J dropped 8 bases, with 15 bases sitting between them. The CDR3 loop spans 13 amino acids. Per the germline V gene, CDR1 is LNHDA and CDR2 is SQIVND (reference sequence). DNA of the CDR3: TGTGCCAGTAGTGTACAGGGCGGTAGGGGCTACACCTTC. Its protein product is CASSVQGGRGYTF. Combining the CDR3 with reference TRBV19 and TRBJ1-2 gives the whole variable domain DGGITQSPKYLFRKEGQNVTLSCEQNLNHDAMYWYRQDPGQGLRLIYYSQIVNDFQKGDIAEGYSVSREKKESFPLTVTSAQKNPTAFYLCASSVQGGRGYTFGSGTRLTVV.

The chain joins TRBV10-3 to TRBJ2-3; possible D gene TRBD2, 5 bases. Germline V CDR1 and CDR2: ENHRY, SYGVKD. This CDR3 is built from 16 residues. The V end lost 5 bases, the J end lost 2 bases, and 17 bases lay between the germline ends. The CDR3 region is CAISTRSGLYTDTQYF. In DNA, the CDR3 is TGTGCCATCAGTACCCGATCGGGGTTATACACAGATACGCAGTATTTT.

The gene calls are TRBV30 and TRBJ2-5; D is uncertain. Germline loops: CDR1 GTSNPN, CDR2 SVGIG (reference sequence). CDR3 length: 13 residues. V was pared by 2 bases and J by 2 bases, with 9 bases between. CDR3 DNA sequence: TGTGCCTGGAGTCCCCAGAAACAAGAGACCCAGTACTTC. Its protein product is CAWSPQKQETQYF.

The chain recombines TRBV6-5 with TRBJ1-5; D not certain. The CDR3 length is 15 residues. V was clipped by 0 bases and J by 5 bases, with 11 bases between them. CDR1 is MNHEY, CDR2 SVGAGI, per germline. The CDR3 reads CASSYSRGLDQPQHF. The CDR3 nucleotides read TGTGCCAGCAGTTACTCGCGGGGATTAGATCAGCCCCAGCATTTT.

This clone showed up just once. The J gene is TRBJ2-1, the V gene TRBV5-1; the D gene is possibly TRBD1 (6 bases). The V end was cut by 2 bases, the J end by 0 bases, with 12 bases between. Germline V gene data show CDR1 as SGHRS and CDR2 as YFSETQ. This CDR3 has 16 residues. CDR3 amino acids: CASSFSTGSSYNEQFF. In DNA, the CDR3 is TGCGCCAGCAGCTTCTCAACAGGGAGCTCCTACAATGAGCAGTTCTTC.

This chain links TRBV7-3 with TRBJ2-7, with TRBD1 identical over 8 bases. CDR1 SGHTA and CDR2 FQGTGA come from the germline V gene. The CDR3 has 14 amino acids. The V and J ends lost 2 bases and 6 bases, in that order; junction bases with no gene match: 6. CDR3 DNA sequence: TGTGCCAGCAGCTTACACCAGGGGGCTGCCGAGCAGTACTTC. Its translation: CASSLHQGAAEQYF. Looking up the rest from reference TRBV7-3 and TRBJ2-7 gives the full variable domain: GAGVSQTPSNKVTEKGKYVELRCDPISGHTALYWYRQSLGQGPEFLIYFQGTGAADDSGLPNDRFFAVRPEGSVSTLKIQRTERGDSAVYLCASSLHQGAAEQYFGPGTRLTVT.

CDR3: CASSSTGTGGGETQYF. CDR3 DNA sequence: TGTGCCAGCAGTTCGACCGGGACAGGGGGCGGAGAGACCCAGTACTTC. The V gene is TRBV6-5, the J gene TRBJ2-5, with 12 bases that match TRBD1. Germline CDR1 reads MNHEY; CDR2 reads SVGAGI. Germline trimming cut 4 bases from V and 4 bases from J; bases unmatched to any gene: 7. The CDR3 totals 16 residues.

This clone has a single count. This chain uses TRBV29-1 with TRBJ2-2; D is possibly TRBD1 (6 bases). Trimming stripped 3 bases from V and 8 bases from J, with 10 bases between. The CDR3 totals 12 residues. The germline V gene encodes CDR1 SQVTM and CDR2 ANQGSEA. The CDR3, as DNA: TGCAGCGTTGAGGGGGCGTCTGGGGAGCTGTTTTTT. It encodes CSVEGASGELFF.

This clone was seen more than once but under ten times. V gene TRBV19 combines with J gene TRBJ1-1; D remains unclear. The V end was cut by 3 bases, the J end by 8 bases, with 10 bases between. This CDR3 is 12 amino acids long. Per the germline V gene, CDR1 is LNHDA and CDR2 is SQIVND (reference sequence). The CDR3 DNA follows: TGTGCCAGTAGTATGGTGGGAGTCGAAGCTTTCTTT. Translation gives CASSMVGVEAFF. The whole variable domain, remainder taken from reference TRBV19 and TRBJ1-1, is DGGITQSPKYLFRKEGQNVTLSCEQNLNHDAMYWYRQDPGQGLRLIYYSQIVNDFQKGDIAEGYSVSREKKESFPLTVTSAQKNPTAFYLCASSMVGVEAFFGQGTRLTVV.

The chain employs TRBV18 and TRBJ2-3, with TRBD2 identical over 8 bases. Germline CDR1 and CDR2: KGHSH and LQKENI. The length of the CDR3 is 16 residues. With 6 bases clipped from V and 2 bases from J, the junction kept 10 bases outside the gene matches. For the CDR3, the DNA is TGTGCCAGCTCTCATACTAGCGGTGGGATCACAGATACGCAGTATTTT. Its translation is CASSHTSGGITDTQYF.

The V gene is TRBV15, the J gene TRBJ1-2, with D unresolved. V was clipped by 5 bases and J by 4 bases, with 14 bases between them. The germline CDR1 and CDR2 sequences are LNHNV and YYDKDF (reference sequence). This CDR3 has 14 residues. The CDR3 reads CATSRTVQAYGYTF. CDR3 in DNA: TGTGCCACCAGCCGAACGGTCCAGGCCTATGGCTACACCTTC.

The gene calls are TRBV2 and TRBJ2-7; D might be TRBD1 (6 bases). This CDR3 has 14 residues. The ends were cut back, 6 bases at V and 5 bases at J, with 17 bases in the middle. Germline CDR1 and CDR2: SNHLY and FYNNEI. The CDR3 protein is CASRTLQGSDEQYF. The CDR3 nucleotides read TGTGCCAGCAGGACGCTACAGGGTTCAGACGAGCAGTACTTC. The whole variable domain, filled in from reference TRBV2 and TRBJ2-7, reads EPEVTQTPSHQVTQMGQEVILRCVPISNHLYFYWYRQILGQKVEFLVSFYNNEISEKSEIFDDQFSVERPDGSNFTLKIRSTKLEDSAMYFCASRTLQGSDEQYFGPGTRLTVT.

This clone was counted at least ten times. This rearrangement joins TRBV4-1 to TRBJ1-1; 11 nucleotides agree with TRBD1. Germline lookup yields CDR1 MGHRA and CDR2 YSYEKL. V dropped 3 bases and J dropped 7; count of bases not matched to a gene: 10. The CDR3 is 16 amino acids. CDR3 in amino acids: CASSHGTGGWESEAFF. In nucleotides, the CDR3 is TGCGCCAGCAGCCACGGGACAGGGGGTTGGGAGAGTGAAGCTTTCTTT.